The 2 T cell receptor beta chains in this list originate from one sample, sequenced in a study of cytomegalovirus exposure and HLA in healthy donors. This PCR relied on a set of 60 Vbeta primers and 13 Jbeta primers. Here immunoSEQ multiplex PCR was the method, and the copy in TCRdb shows in-frame clones only, minus some. The table shows about 160,000 clones, with less than 85% occurring only once. Sequencing input: PBMCs. These receptors originate from a man between 40 and 49 years old in good health and CMV-seronegative.

The J gene is TRBJ2-2, the V gene TRBV9; D might be TRBD1 (6 bases). V was pared by 1 base and J by 6 bases, with 10 bases between. CDR1 SGDLS and CDR2 YYNGEE come from the germline V gene. The CDR3 contains 14 residues. CDR3 nucleotide sequence: TGTGCCAGCAGCGTAACCAGGGGAGCCGGGGAGCTGTTTTTT. This translates into CASSVTRGAGELFF.

The gene calls are TRBV30 and TRBJ2-7; 7 nucleotides agree with TRBD1. The V segment lost 0 bases and the J segment 3 bases; nucleotides outside the gene matches: 5. Germline assignment: CDR1 GTSNPN and CDR2 SVGIG (reference sequence). The CDR3 length is 14 residues. This chain's CDR3 is CAWSVDRTDYEQYF. In nucleotides, the CDR3 is TGTGCCTGGAGTGTGGACAGGACGGACTACGAGCAGTACTTC.